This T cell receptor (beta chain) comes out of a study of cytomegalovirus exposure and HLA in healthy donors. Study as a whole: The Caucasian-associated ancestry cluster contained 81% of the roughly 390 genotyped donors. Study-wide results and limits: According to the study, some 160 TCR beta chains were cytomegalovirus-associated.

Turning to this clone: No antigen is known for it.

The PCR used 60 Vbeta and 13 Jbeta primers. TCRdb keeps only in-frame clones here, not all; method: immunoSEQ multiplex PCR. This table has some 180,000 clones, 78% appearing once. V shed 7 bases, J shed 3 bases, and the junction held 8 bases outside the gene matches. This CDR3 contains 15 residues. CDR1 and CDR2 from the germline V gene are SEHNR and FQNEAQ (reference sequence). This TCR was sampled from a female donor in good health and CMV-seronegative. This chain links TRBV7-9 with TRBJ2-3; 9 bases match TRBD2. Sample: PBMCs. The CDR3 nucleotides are TGTGCCAGCAACCCAGCGGGGGGAAGTACAGATACGCAGTATTTT. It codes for CASNPAGGSTDTQYF.